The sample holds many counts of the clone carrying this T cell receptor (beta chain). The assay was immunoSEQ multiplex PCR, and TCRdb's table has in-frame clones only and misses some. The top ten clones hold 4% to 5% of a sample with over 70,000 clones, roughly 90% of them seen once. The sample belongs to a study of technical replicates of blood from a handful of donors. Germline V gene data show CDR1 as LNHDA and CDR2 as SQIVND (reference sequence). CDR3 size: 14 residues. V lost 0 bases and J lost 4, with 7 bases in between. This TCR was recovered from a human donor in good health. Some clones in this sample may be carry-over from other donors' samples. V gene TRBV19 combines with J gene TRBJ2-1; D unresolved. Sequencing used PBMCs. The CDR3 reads CASSIESDYNEQFF. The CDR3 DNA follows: TGTGCCAGTAGTATAGAAAGCGATTACAATGAGCAGTTCTTC.